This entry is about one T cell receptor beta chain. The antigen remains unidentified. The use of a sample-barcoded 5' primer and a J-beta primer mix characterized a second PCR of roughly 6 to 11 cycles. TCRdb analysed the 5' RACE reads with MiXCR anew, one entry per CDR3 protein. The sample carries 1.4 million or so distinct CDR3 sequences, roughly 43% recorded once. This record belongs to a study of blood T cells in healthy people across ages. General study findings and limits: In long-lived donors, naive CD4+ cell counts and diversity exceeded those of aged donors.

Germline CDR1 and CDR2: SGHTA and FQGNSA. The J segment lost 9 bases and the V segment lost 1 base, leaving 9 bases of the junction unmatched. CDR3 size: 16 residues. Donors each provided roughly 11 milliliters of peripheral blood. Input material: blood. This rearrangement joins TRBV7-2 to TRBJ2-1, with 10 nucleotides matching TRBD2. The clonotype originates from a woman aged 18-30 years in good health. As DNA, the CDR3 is TGTGCCAGCAGCTTAGTGAGCGGGGGGGCTGAGAGTGAGCAGTTCTTC. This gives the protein CASSLVSGGAESEQFF.